This T cell receptor beta chain came from a study of Tregs in tolerant kidney transplant recipients. Overall study results and limits: Tregs expanded with activated donor B cells seemed most donor-specific.

With regard to this clone: Antigen specificity is unknown.

TCRdb's copy holds only in-frame clones and misses some; the assay was immunoSEQ multiplex PCR. Of about 240,000 clones listed, roughly 84% are singletons. The germline gives CDR1 ENHRY, CDR2 SYGVKD. The CDR3 covers 13 residues. The V end lost 2 bases, the J end lost 10 bases, and 12 bases lay between the germline ends. Sequencing was done on a sample of CD4+ T cells from blood. V gene TRBV10-3 combines with J gene TRBJ2-1; D gene uncertain. The TCR originated in a human donor in good health. In DNA, the CDR3 is TGTGCCATCAGTGAGACTACTGGGTTAGAGCAGTTCTTC. Its translation: CAISETTGLEQFF.